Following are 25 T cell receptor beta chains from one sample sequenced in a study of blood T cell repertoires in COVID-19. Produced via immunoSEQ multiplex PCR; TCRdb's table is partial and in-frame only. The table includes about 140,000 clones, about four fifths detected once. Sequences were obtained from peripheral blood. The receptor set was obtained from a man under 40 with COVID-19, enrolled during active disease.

The CDR3 nucleotides read TGTGCCAGCAGCTTAGAAGTGAGCTCCTACGAGCAGTACTTC. This codes for CASSLEVSSYEQYF. V gene TRBV7-2 combines with J gene TRBJ2-7; D is unclear. Trimming removed 1 base from V and 0 bases from J, with 7 bases in between. This CDR3 has 14 residues. Germline V gives CDR1 SGHTA, CDR2 FQGNSA. Using reference TRBV7-2 and TRBJ2-7 for the parts outside the CDR3, the full variable domain is GAGVSQSPSNKVTEKGKDVELRCDPISGHTALYWYRQSLGQGLEFLIYFQGNSAPDKSGLPSDRFSAERTGGSVSTLTIQRTQQEDSAVYLCASSLEVSSYEQYFGPGTRLTVT.

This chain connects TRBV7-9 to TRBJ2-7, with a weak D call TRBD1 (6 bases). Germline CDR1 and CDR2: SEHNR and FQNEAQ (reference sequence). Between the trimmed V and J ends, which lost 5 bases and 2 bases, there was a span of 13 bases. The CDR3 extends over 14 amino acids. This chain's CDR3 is CASSPLQGPYEQYF. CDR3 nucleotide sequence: TGTGCCAGCAGCCCCCTACAGGGCCCCTACGAGCAGTACTTC.

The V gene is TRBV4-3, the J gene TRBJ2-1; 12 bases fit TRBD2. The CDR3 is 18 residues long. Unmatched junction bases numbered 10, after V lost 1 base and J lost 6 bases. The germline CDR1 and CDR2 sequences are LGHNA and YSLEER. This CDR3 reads CASSQAAVGLAGPNEQFF. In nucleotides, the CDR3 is TGCGCCAGCAGCCAAGCGGCTGTCGGACTAGCGGGACCCAATGAGCAGTTCTTC.

The CDR3 sequence is CASSRQGTEAFF. The DNA of the CDR3 is TGTGCCAGCAGCCGACAGGGCACTGAAGCTTTCTTT. The chain employs TRBV2 and TRBJ1-1; 7 positions match TRBD1. The CDR3 extends over 12 amino acids. V trimming: 6 bases; J trimming: 4 bases; junction bases outside the gene matches: 2. The germline V gene has CDR1 SNHLY and CDR2 FYNNEI.

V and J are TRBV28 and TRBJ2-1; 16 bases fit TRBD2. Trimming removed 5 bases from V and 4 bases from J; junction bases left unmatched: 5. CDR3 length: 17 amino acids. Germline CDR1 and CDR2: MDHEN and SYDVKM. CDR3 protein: CASSTGTSGRVYNEQFF. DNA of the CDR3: TGTGCCAGCAGTACGGGGACTAGCGGGAGGGTTTACAATGAGCAGTTCTTC.

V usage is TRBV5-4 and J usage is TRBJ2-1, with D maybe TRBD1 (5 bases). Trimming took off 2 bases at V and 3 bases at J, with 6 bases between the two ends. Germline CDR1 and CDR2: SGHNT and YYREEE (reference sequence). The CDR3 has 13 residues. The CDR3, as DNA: TGTGCCAGCAGCTTAGACAGCTACAATGAGCAGTTCTTC. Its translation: CASSLDSYNEQFF.

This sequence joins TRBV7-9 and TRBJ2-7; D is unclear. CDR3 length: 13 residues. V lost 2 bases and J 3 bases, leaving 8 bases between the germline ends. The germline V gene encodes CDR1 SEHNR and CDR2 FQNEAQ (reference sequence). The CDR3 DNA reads TGTGCCAGCAGCTTAAACAACTACTACGAGCAGTACTTC. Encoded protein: CASSLNNYYEQYF. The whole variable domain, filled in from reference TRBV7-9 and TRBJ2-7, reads DTGVSQNPRHKITKRGQNVTFRCDPISEHNRLYWYRQTLGQGPEFLTYFQNEAQLEKSRLLSDRFSAERPKGSFSTLEIQRTEQGDSAMYLCASSLNNYYEQYFGPGTRLTVT.

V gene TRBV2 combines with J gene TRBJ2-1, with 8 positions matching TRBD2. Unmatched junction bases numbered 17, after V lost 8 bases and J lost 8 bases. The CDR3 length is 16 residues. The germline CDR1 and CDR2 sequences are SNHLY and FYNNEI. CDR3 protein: CASGDHRSGKVDEQFF. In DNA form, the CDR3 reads TGTGCCAGCGGGGATCACCGTAGCGGGAAAGTGGATGAGCAGTTCTTC.

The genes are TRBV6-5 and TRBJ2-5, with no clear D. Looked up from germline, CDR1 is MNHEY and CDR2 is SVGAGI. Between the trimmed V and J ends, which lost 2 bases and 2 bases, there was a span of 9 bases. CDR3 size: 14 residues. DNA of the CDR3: TGTGCCAGCAGTTACAGCGCTCTACAAGAGACCCAGTACTTC. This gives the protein CASSYSALQETQYF.

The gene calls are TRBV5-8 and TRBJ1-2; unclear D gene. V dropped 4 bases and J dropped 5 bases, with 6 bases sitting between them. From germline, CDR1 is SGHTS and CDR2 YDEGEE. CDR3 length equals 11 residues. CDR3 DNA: TGTGCCAGCAGCCGGTTATATGGCTACACCTTC. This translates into CASSRLYGYTF.

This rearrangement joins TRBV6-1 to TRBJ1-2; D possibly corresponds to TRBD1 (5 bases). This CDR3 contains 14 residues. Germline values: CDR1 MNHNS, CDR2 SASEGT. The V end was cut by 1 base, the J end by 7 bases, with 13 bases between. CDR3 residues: CASSEDRTISGYTF. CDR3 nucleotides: TGTGCCAGCAGTGAAGACAGGACCATTTCTGGCTACACCTTC.

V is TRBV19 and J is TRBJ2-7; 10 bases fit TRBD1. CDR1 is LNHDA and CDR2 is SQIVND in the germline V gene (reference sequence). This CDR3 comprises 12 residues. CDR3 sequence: CATSGTGVEQYF. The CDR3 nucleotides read TGTGCGACCTCCGGGACAGGGGTCGAGCAGTACTTC.

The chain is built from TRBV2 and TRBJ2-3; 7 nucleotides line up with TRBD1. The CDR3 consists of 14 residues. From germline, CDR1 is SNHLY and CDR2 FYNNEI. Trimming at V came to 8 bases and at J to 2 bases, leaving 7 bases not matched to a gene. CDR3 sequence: CASERDSNTDTQYF. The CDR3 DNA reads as TGTGCCAGCGAAAGGGACAGCAACACAGATACGCAGTATTTT.

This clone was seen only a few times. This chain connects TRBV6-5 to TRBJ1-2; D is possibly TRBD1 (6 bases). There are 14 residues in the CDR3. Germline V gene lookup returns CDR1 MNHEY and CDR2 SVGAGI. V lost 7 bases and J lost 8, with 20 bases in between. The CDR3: CASNPSLTGTGYTF. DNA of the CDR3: TGTGCCAGCAATCCCTCCCTTACAGGGACCGGCTACACCTTC.

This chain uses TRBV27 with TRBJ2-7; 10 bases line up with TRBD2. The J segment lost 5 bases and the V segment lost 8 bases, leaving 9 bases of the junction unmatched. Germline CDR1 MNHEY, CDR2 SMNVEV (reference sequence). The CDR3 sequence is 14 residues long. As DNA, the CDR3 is TGTGCCAGCGCAGCTAGCGGGAGAAGGAACGAGCAGTACTTC. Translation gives CASAASGRRNEQYF.

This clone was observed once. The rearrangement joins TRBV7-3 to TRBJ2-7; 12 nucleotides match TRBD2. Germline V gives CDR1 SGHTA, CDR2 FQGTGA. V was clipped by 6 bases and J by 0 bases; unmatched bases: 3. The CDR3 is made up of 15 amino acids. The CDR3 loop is CASSLAGGSSYEQYF. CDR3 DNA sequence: TGTGCCAGCAGTCTAGCGGGAGGGAGCTCCTACGAGCAGTACTTC.

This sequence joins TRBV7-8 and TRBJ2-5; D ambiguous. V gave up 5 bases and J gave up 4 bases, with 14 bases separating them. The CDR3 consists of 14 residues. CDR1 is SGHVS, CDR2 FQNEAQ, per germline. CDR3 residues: CASSPQLGVETQYF. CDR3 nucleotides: TGTGCCAGCAGCCCCCAGCTAGGCGTAGAGACCCAGTACTTC.

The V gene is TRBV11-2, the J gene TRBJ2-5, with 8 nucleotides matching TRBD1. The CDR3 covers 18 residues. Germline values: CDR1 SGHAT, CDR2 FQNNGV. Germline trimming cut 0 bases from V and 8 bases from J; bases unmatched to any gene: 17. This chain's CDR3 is CASSLEGGLGQGAGTQYF. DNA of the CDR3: TGTGCCAGCAGCTTAGAGGGTGGACTGGGGCAGGGGGCGGGCACCCAGTACTTC.

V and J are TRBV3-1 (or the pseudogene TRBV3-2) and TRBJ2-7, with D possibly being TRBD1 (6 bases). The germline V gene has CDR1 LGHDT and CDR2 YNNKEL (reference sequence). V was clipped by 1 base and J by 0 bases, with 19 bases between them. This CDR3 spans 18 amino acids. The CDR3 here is CASSQGTSGALDSYEQYF. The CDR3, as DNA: TGTGCCAGCAGCCAAGGGACGTCAGGGGCACTGGACTCCTACGAGCAGTACTTC.

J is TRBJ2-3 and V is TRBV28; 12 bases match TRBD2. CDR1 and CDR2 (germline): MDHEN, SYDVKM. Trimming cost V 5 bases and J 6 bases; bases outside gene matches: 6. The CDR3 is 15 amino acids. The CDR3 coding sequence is TGTGCCAGCAGTGTGACTAGCGGGAGTGAGGATACGCAGTATTTT. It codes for CASSVTSGSEDTQYF.

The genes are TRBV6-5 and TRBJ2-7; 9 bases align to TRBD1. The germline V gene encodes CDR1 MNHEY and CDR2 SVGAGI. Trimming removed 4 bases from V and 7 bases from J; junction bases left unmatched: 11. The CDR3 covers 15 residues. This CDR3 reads CASSLTGGSRGEQYF. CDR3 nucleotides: TGTGCCAGCAGTTTGACAGGGGGATCCCGAGGTGAGCAGTACTTC.

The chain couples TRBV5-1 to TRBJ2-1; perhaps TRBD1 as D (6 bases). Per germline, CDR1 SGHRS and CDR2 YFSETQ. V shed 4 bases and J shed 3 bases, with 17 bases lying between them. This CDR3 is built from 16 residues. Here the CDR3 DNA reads TGCGCCAGCAGCCCAAAAACAGGGTCGCTCTACAATGAGCAGTTCTTC. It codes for CASSPKTGSLYNEQFF. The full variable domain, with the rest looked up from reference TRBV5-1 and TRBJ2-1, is KAGVTQTPRYLIKTRGQQVTLSCSPISGHRSVSWYQQTPGQGLQFLFEYFSETQRNKGNFPGRFSGRQFSNSRSEMNVSTLELGDSALYLCASSPKTGSLYNEQFFGPGTRLTVL.

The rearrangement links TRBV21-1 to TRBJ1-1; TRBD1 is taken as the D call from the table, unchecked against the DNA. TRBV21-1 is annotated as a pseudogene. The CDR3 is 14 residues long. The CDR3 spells CASSKGALNTEAFF. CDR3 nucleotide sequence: TGTGCCAGCAGTAAAGGGGCCCTGAACACTGAAGCTTTCTTT.

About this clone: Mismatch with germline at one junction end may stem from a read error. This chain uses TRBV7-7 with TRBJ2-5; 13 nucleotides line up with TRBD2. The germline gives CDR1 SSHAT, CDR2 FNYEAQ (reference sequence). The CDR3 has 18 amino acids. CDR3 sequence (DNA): TGTGCTAGCAGCCCCGGACTAGCGGGAGCCCCGGGGGAAGAGACCCAGTACTTC. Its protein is CASSPGLAGAPGEETQYF.

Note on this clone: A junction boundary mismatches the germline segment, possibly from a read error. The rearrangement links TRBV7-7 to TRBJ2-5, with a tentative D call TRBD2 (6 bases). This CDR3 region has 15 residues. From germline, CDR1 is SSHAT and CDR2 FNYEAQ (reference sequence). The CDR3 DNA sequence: TGTGCTAGCAGCTTAGTAGGGGACTGGACTGAGACCCAGTACTTC. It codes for CASSLVGDWTETQYF.